This TCR beta chain emerged from a study of OX40 agonist ivuxolimab in advanced cancers. Looking at the study overall: Patients' therapy was ivuxolimab, an antibody that acts as an agonist of OX40 (CD134).

Findings and limits, study-wide: Average numbers of expanded clones were greater in CD8+ T cells than in CD4+. Also present in some nonresponders was a low level of normalized T-cell clonal expansion.

Details on this clone: Its antigen remains unidentified.

Profiling relied on immunoSEQ multiplex PCR, and the TCRdb table lists in-frame clones only, not all of them. The sample has about 97,000 clones; around 85% are singletons. The CDR3 loop spans 18 amino acids. Per the germline V gene, CDR1 is SEHNR and CDR2 is FQNEAQ (reference sequence). The V and J ends lost 7 bases and 0 bases respectively, with 19 bases between them. The chain joins TRBV7-9 to TRBJ2-6; D tentatively reads TRBD1 or TRBD2 (5 bases each). This receptor was taken from an adult with an advanced solid tumor such as melanoma, head and neck, liver or kidney cancer. The sample consisted of CD4+ or CD8+ T cells sorted from blood, taken in a trial of the OX40 agonist ivuxolimab. The CDR3 spells CASTPPGALISGANVLTF. The CDR3 region has the DNA TGTGCCAGCACCCCCCCCGGGGCCCTTATCTCTGGGGCCAACGTCCTGACTTTC.